Presented here are 21 T cell receptor beta chains from one specimen sequenced in a study of blood T cell repertoires in COVID-19. Using immunoSEQ multiplex PCR, the repertoire was profiled, and TCRdb retains in-frame clones only, with some absent. The table shows 230,000 or so clones, with around 87% occurring only once. Sample: peripheral blood. All receptors come from a woman aged 55-69 years with COVID-19, enrolled during active disease.

The chain recombines TRBV27 with TRBJ2-5, with 12 bases fitting TRBD2. Germline V lookup: CDR1 MNHEY, CDR2 SMNVEV (reference sequence). There are 16 residues in the CDR3. V trimming: 5 bases; J trimming: 4 bases; junction bases outside the gene matches: 8. The CDR3 spells CASSHLTSGGGETQYF. The DNA for the CDR3 is TGTGCCAGCAGTCACCTGACTAGCGGGGGAGGAGAGACCCAGTACTTC.

The genes are TRBV7-8 and TRBJ2-2; D is possibly TRBD2 (7 bases). This CDR3 has 16 residues. V was pared by 0 bases and J by 4 bases, with 12 bases between. CDR1 is SGHVS and CDR2 is FQNEAQ in the germline V gene. This CDR3 is CASSLASAGATGELFF. The CDR3, as DNA: TGTGCCAGCAGCTTAGCGTCCGCGGGGGCCACCGGGGAGCTGTTTTTT.

V usage is TRBV5-4 and J usage is TRBJ2-5; D perhaps matches TRBD2 (5 bases). Trimming stripped 3 bases from V and 2 bases from J, with 17 bases between. CDR1 is SGHNT, CDR2 YYREEE, per germline (reference sequence). The CDR3 length is 16 residues. For the CDR3, the DNA is TGTGCCAGCAGCTCCTTGGTATCAGCGGATCAAGAGACCCAGTACTTC. Its protein is CASSSLVSADQETQYF.

This clone was seen a handful of times. V and J are TRBV5-4 and TRBJ1-4, with 9 nucleotides matching TRBD1. Germline CDR1 SGHNT, CDR2 YYREEE (reference sequence). V lost 4 bases, J lost 7 bases, and 11 bases stayed unmatched. This CDR3 is built from 16 residues. The CDR3 region has the DNA TGTGCCAGCAGCGCCAGACCGACAGGGGGGGTTGAAAAACTGTTTTTT. The encoded protein is CASSARPTGGVEKLFF.

The chain carries TRBV19 and TRBJ2-2, with unresolved D. V lost 2 bases, J lost 0 bases, and 7 bases lay in between. Looked up from germline, CDR1 is LNHDA and CDR2 is SQIVND (reference sequence). This CDR3 contains 15 residues. The CDR3 is CASSIWSSNTGELFF. The CDR3 DNA sequence: TGTGCCAGTAGTATATGGAGTTCGAACACCGGGGAGCTGTTTTTT. Full variable domain (outside the CDR3, taken from reference TRBV19 and TRBJ2-2): DGGITQSPKYLFRKEGQNVTLSCEQNLNHDAMYWYRQDPGQGLRLIYYSQIVNDFQKGDIAEGYSVSREKKESFPLTVTSAQKNPTAFYLCASSIWSSNTGELFFGEGSRLTVL.

A single count supports this clone. The chain links TRBV12-3 or TRBV12-4 to TRBJ2-7; 7 bases are shared with TRBD1. The CDR3 extends over 12 amino acids. V shed 5 bases, J shed 5 bases, and the junction held 3 bases outside the gene matches. The chain's CDR3 is CASSTGAHEQYF. CDR3 in DNA: TGTGCCAGCAGTACAGGGGCCCACGAGCAGTACTTC.

The chain is built from TRBV29-1 and TRBJ1-2; TRBD1 matches 9 bases. CDR3 length: 17 residues. J gave up 3 bases and V 4 bases, and 15 bases lay outside the gene matches. In germline, CDR1 is SQVTM, CDR2 ANQGSEA. As DNA, the CDR3 is TGCAGCGTTGCACAAGGACGGACAGGGGCAATCGACTATGGCTACACCTTC. Translated: CSVAQGRTGAIDYGYTF.

V and J are TRBV10-3 and TRBJ1-5; D perhaps matches TRBD1 (6 bases). The CDR3 has 14 amino acids. V lost 7 bases and J lost 5, with 15 bases in between. CDR1 and CDR2 (germline): ENHRY, SYGVKD. In nucleotides, the CDR3 is TGTGCCATCAAGGGGGGGCCGGGGGATCAGCCCCAGCATTTT. Amino acid sequence: CAIKGGPGDQPQHF.

Only one count was recorded for this clone. The chain couples TRBV7-3 to TRBJ1-1; the match to TRBD1 covers 10 bases. V shed 5 bases, J shed 5 bases, and the junction held 8 bases outside the gene matches. CDR1 is SGHTA and CDR2 is FQGTGA in the germline V gene. The CDR3 sequence is 15 residues long. CDR3 protein: CASSPSTGGRTEAFF. Here the CDR3 DNA reads TGTGCCAGCAGCCCGTCGACAGGGGGCAGGACTGAAGCTTTCTTT.

The chain couples TRBV7-8 to TRBJ2-7, with a tentative D call TRBD2 (7 bases). The V and J ends lost 2 bases and 3 bases respectively, with 17 bases between them. Germline values: CDR1 SGHVS, CDR2 FQNEAQ. This CDR3 comprises 16 residues. CDR3 residues: CASSLRGGGGVYEQYF. In nucleotides, the CDR3 is TGTGCCAGCAGCTTAAGGGGGGGCGGAGGGGTCTACGAGCAGTACTTC.

The J gene is TRBJ1-1, the V gene TRBV29-1; D unresolved. The V and J ends lost 3 bases and 4 bases respectively, with 12 bases between them. Germline loops: CDR1 SQVTM, CDR2 ANQGSEA. The CDR3 extends over 13 amino acids. The CDR3 bases are TGCAGCGTTGAGTGGCCTCGGGGCACTGAAGCTTTCTTT. Translated, it gives CSVEWPRGTEAFF.

About this clone itself: The sample contains more than one DNA sequence encoding this CDR3. The rearrangement links TRBV12-3 or TRBV12-4 to TRBJ1-2; tentatively, D is TRBD1 (5 bases). Trimming cost V 5 bases and J 5 bases, with 12 bases left between them. This CDR3 comprises 13 residues. The CDR3 region has the DNA TGTGCCAGCAGTCTCCGGGGGGGGTATGGCTACACCTTC. Translated: CASSLRGGYGYTF.

The chain employs TRBV4-2 and TRBJ2-2; D might be TRBD2 (7 bases). CDR1 is LGHNA, CDR2 YNFKEQ, per germline. The length of the CDR3 is 17 residues. Trimming left V 0 bases short and J 2 bases short, with 13 bases between. This CDR3 reads CASSQDQGTKNTGELFF. Here the CDR3 DNA reads TGTGCCAGCAGCCAAGATCAGGGGACTAAAAACACCGGGGAGCTGTTTTTT.

The rearrangement links TRBV7-3 to TRBJ2-5; perhaps TRBD1 as D (8 bases). The length of the CDR3 is 14 residues. Trimming removed 4 bases from V and 5 bases from J, with 14 bases in between. The germline gives CDR1 SGHTA, CDR2 FQGTGA. The CDR3 region has the DNA TGTGCCAGCAGCTCCGGACAGGGAGGGGAGACCCAGTACTTC. Translated, it gives CASSSGQGGETQYF.

The chain has TRBV19 and TRBJ1-3; possible D gene TRBD1, 5 bases. V dropped 8 bases and J dropped 1 base, with 15 bases sitting between them. The CDR3 runs 15 residues. CDR1 LNHDA and CDR2 SQIVND come from the germline V gene (reference sequence). CDR3 amino acids: CASGRGGSSGNTIYF. The CDR3 bases are TGTGCCAGTGGTCGGGGGGGAAGTTCTGGAAACACCATATATTTT. The variable domain in full, with the rest retrieved from reference TRBV19 and TRBJ1-3, is DGGITQSPKYLFRKEGQNVTLSCEQNLNHDAMYWYRQDPGQGLRLIYYSQIVNDFQKGDIAEGYSVSREKKESFPLTVTSAQKNPTAFYLCASGRGGSSGNTIYFGEGSWLTVV.

This clone was counted only a few times. The same CDR3 arises from other DNA sequences in this sample as well. This chain uses TRBV19 with TRBJ1-2; 8 bases align to TRBD1. The length of the CDR3 is 14 residues. CDR1 and CDR2 from the germline V gene are LNHDA and SQIVND (reference sequence). V was pared by 4 bases and J by 2 bases, with 3 bases of the junction left unmatched. CDR3 nucleotide sequence: TGTGCCAGTAGTACTCGACAGGGGAACTATGGCTACACCTTC. Amino acid sequence: CASSTRQGNYGYTF.

This sequence joins TRBV6-5 and TRBJ1-1; D possibly corresponds to TRBD1 (5 bases). Germline V gene sequence: CDR1 MNHEY, CDR2 SVGAGI. The CDR3 loop spans 13 amino acids. V lost 8 bases to trimming and J lost 0 bases, with 10 bases between them. CDR3 nucleotides: TGTGCCAGCGGGGGGAAGATGAACACTGAAGCTTTCTTT. Amino acid sequence: CASGGKMNTEAFF.

The chain employs TRBV4-1 and TRBJ2-3; D might be TRBD1 (5 bases). The CDR3 covers 14 residues. Germline V lookup: CDR1 MGHRA, CDR2 YSYEKL. V gave up 1 base and J gave up 5 bases, with 10 bases separating them. The CDR3: CASSQAAREDTQYF. Written as DNA, the CDR3 is TGCGCCAGCAGCCAAGCGGCCAGGGAAGATACGCAGTATTTT.

The genes are TRBV7-2 and TRBJ1-4; 8 bases are a match to TRBD1. CDR1 and CDR2 (germline): SGHTA, FQGNSA. This CDR3 is 16 amino acids long. V dropped 5 bases and J dropped 7; count of bases not matched to a gene: 12. The CDR3 protein is CASSLFQQGGAEKLFF. CDR3 coding DNA: TGTGCCAGCAGCCTTTTTCAACAGGGGGGCGCTGAAAAACTGTTTTTT.

V usage is TRBV5-1 and J usage is TRBJ1-5, with D possibly being TRBD1 (5 bases). V was shortened by 0 bases and J by 3 bases, with 10 bases between the two germline ends. Germline lookup yields CDR1 SGHRS and CDR2 YFSETQ. The CDR3 has 15 residues. CDR3 DNA: TGCGCCAGCAGCTTGGCCGGGGGGAACAATCAGCCCCAGCATTTT. Its translation: CASSLAGGNNQPQHF. The full variable domain, completed using reference TRBV5-1 and TRBJ1-5, is KAGVTQTPRYLIKTRGQQVTLSCSPISGHRSVSWYQQTPGQGLQFLFEYFSETQRNKGNFPGRFSGRQFSNSRSEMNVSTLELGDSALYLCASSLAGGNNQPQHFGDGTRLSIL.

V and J are TRBV6-2 or TRBV6-3 and TRBJ1-1; the match to TRBD1 covers 7 bases. The CDR3 runs 15 residues. From germline, CDR1 is MNHEY and CDR2 SVGEGT. V lost 6 bases to trimming and J lost 2 bases; unmatched junction nucleotides: 9. CDR3 bases: TGTGCCAGCAGCCGAGAGGACAGGCTCAACACTGAAGCTTTCTTT. Amino acids: CASSREDRLNTEAFF.